This entry features one T cell receptor (beta chain) sequence. This entry comes from a study of OX40 agonist ivuxolimab in advanced cancers. About the research overall: The dose-escalation cohort was about 87% male, with a mean age of 60 years, ranging roughly 23 to 79.

Some clones are missing from TCRdb's copy, which holds only in-frame ones; the method was immunoSEQ multiplex PCR. This table has under 85,000 clones, 94% appearing once. The sample consisted of CD4+ or CD8+ T cells sorted from blood, taken in a trial of the OX40 agonist ivuxolimab. The source of this sequence is an adult with an advanced solid tumor such as melanoma, head and neck, liver or kidney cancer.

The CDR3 DNA is TGTGCCTGGAGTGAGGGACAGGGGGTGGGCGAGCAGTACTTC. It yields the protein CAWSEGQGVGEQYF. The chain has TRBV30 and TRBJ2-7; 11 positions agree with TRBD1. V lost 1 base to trimming and J lost 6 bases; unmatched junction nucleotides: 5. Germline values: CDR1 GTSNPN, CDR2 SVGIG (reference sequence). The CDR3 runs 14 residues.